The source of this T cell receptor (beta chain) is a study of T cell responses to AZD1222 COVID-19 vaccine. Trimming pared 7 bases from V and 4 bases from J, leaving 16 bases between. CDR3 length equals 15 residues. Germline V gene data show CDR1 as MDHEN and CDR2 as SYDVKM. Generated by immunoSEQ multiplex PCR, the TCRdb table keeps only in-frame clones and is missing some. Seen here are roughly 140,000 clones, approximately 90% observed once, and the top ten hold about 3%. Here the sequenced sample was peripheral blood, taken on day 0 of MenACWY control vaccination. V is TRBV28 and J is TRBJ2-2; D remains unclear. This TCR was recovered from an adult in good health. The DNA of the CDR3 is TGTGCCAGCACCAAGGGTAGGTCGTCCACCGGGGAGCTGTTTTTT. This gives the protein CASTKGRSSTGELFF. Using reference TRBV28 and TRBJ2-2 for the parts outside the CDR3, the full variable domain is DVKVTQSSRYLVKRTGEKVFLECVQDMDHENMFWYRQDPGLGLRLIYFSYDVKMKEKGDIPEGYSVSREKKERFSLILESASTNQTSMYLCASTKGRSSTGELFFGEGSRLTVL.